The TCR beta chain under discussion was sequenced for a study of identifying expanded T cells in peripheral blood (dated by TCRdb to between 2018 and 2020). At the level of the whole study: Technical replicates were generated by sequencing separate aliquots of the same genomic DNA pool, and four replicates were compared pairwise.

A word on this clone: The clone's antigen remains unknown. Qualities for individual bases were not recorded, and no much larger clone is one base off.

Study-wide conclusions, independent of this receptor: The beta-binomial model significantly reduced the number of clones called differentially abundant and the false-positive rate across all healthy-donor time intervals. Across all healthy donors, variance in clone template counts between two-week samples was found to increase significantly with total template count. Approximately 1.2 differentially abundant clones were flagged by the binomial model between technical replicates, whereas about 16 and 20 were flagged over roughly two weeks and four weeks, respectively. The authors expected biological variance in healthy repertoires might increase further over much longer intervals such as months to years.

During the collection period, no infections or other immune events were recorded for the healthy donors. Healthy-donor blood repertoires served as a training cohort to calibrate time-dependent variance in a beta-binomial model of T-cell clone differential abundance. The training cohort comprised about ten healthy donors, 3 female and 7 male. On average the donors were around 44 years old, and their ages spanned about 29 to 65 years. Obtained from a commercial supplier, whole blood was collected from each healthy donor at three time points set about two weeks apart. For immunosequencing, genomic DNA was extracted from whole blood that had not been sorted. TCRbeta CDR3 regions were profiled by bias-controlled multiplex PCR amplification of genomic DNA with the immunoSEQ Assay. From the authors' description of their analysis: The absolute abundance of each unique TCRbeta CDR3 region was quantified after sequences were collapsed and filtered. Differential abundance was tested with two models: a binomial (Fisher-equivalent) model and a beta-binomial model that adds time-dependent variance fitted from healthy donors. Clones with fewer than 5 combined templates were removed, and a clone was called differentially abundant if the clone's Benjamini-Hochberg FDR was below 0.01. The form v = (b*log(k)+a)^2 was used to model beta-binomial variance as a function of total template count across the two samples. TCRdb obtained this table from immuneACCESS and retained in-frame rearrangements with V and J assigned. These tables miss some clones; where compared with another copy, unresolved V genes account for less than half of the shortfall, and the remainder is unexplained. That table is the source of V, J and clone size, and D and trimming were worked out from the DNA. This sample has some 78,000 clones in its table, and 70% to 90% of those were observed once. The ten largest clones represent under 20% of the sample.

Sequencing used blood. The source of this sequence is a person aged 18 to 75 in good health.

The sequence in DNA is TGTGCCAGCAGAACGGGGCCAAGCACAGATACGCAGTATTTT. This translates into CASRTGPSTDTQYF. The receptor chain draws on TRBV27 and TRBJ2-3; the D gene is tentatively TRBD1 or TRBD2, each matching 5 bases. Reading the germline V gene (reference sequence) gives CDR1 MNHEY and CDR2 SMNVEV. Including cysteine and phenylalanine, the CDR3 has 14 amino acids. The sequence is cut down to CDR3 DNA, 42 bases in frame from base 1. V is clipped by 6 bases and J by 0 bases, and the sequence between their germline boundaries is 10 bases long.